Listed here is a single TCR beta chain. The target antigen is unknown. MiXCR, applied by TCRdb to the 5' RACE reads, yields one record per CDR3 protein. The table has 500,000 or so distinct CDR3 sequences, 14% seen once. The data belong to a study of identical twins. Findings of the study overall: Invariant MAIT and iNKT cells could partly confound zero-insertion analyses. Those out-of-frame alpha sequences shared by twins showed an excess of low generation probability. Memory repertoires showed no such pattern, whereas abundant cord blood beta clonotypes carried fewer insertions. Where beta out-of-frame sequences were concerned, excess twin sharing was weaker.

The same data also went into a second study, on yellow fever vaccine responses in identical twins.

The origin of this receptor is a woman aged 18-29 years in good health. The sample comprised CD4+ T cells sorted from blood.

CDR3 DNA sequence: TGTGCCAGCAGTGGCCGGGGGGTAGGGGAGACCCAGTACTTC. It encodes CASSGRGVGETQYF. The V gene is TRBV2, the J gene TRBJ2-5, with 7 bases fitting TRBD2. V shed 4 bases, J shed 5 bases, and the junction held 7 bases outside the gene matches. The V gene's germline CDR1 is SNHLY and CDR2 FYNNEI. The CDR3 runs 14 residues. The full variable domain, rest sourced from reference TRBV2 and TRBJ2-5, is EPEVTQTPSHQVTQMGQEVILRCVPISNHLYFYWYRQILGQKVEFLVSFYNNEISEKSEIFDDQFSVERPDGSNFTLKIRSTKLEDSAMYFCASSGRGVGETQYFGPGTRLLVL.